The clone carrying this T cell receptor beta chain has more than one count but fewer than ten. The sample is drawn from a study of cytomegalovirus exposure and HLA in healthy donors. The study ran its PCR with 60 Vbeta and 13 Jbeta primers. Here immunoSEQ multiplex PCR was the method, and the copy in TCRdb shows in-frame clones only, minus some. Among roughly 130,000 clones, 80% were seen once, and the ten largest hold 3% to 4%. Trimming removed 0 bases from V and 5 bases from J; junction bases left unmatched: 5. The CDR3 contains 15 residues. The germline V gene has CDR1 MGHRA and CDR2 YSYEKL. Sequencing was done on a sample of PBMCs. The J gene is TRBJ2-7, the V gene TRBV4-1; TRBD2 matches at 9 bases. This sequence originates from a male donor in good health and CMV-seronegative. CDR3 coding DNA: TGCGCCAGCAGCCAAGAGGGACTAGCCGCCGACGAGCAGTACTTC. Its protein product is CASSQEGLAADEQYF.